This TCR beta chain was sequenced for a study of long-term antiretroviral therapy in people with HIV. Researchers report immunoSEQ v3.0 was run at survey level. Produced via immunoSEQ multiplex PCR; TCRdb's table is partial and in-frame only. The sample contains about 17,000 clones, about 86% of which appear only once. V gave up 0 bases and J gave up 4 bases, with 10 bases separating them. Germline CDR1 and CDR2: GTSNPN and SVGIG (reference sequence). CDR3 length: 14 residues. The sample here was unsorted PBMCs, taken 0.3 years before starting antiretroviral therapy. J is TRBJ2-1 and V is TRBV30, with a possible D match to TRBD2 (6 bases). The clonotype comes from a man in his forties or fifties with HIV. The CDR3 reads CAWSVRGDYNEQFF. The CDR3 DNA follows: TGTGCCTGGAGTGTTCGCGGGGATTACAATGAGCAGTTCTTC.